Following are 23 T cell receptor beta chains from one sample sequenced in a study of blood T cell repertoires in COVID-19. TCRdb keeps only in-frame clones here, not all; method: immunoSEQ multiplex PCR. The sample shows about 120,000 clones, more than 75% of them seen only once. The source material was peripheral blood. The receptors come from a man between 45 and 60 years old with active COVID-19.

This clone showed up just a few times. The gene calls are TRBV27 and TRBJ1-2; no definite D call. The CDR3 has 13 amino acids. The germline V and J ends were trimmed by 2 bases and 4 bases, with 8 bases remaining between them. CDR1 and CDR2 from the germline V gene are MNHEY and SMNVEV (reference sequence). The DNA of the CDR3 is TGTGCCAGCAGTTTACGGGGATCCTATGGCTACACCTTC. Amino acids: CASSLRGSYGYTF.

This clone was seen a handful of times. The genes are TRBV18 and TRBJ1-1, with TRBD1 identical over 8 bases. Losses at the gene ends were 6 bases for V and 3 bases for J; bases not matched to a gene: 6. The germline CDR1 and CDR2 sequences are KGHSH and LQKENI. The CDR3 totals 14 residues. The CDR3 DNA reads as TGTGCCAGCTCGCAACAGGGGGAGGACACTGAAGCTTTCTTT. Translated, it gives CASSQQGEDTEAFF. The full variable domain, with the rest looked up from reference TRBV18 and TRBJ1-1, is NAGVMQNPRHLVRRRGQEARLRCSPMKGHSHVYWYRQLPEEGLKFMVYLQKENIIDESGMPKERFSAEFPKEGPSILRIQQVVRGDSAAYFCASSQQGEDTEAFFGQGTRLTVV.

CDR3 in DNA: TGTGCCAGCAGTGAAGCCCCCCGGGACAGCTACGAGCAGTACTTC. This codes for CASSEAPRDSYEQYF. The V and J genes are TRBV6-1 and TRBJ2-7; 7 nucleotides match TRBD1. The ends lost 0 bases at V and 3 bases at J; junction bases unmatched: 5. The germline CDR1 and CDR2 sequences are MNHNS and SASEGT. There are 15 residues in the CDR3.

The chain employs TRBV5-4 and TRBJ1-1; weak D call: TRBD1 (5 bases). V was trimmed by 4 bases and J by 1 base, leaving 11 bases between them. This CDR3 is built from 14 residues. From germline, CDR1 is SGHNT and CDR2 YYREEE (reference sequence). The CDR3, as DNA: TGTGCCAGCAGCCCCGGGGGTTGGAACACTGAAGCTTTCTTT. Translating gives CASSPGGWNTEAFF.

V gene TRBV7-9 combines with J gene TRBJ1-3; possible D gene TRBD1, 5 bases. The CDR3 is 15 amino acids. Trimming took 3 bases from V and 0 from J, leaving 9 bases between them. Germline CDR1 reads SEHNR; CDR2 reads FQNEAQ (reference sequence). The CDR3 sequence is CASSFDSISGNTIYF. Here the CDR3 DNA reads TGTGCCAGCAGCTTCGACAGCATCTCTGGAAACACCATATATTTT.

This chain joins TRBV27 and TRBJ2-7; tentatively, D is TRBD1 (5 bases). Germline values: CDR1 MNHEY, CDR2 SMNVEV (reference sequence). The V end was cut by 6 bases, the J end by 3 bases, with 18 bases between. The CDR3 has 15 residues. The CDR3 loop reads CASRRTNRNFYEQYF. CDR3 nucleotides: TGTGCCAGCAGGCGCACTAACAGGAACTTCTACGAGCAGTACTTC.

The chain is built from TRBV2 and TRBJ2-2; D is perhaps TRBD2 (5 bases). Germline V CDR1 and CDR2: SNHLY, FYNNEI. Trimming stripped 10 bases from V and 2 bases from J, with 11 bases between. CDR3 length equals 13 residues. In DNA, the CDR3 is TGTGCCACCACCGGACTTAACACCGGGGAGCTGTTTTTT. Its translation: CATTGLNTGELFF.

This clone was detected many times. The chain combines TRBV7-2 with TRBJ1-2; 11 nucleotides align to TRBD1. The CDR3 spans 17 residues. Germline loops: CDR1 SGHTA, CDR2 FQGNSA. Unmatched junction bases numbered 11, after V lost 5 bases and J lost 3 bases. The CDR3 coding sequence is TGTGCCAGCAGCCTCTCCCGGACAGGGGGCCGTCACTATGGCTACACCTTC. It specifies CASSLSRTGGRHYGYTF.

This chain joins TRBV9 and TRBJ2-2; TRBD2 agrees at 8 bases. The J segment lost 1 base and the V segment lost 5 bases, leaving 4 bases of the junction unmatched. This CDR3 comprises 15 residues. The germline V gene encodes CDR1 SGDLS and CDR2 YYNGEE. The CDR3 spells CASSPGGQNTGELFF. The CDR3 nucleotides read TGTGCCAGCAGTCCGGGGGGGCAGAACACCGGGGAGCTGTTTTTT.

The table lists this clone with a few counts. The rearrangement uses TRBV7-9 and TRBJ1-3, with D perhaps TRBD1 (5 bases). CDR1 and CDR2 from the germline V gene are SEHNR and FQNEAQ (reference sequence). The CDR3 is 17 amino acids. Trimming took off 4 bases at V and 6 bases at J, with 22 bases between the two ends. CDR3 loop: CASSSHFGAGGVNTIYF. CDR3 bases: TGTGCCAGCAGCTCCCACTTCGGGGCGGGAGGGGTAAACACCATATATTTT.

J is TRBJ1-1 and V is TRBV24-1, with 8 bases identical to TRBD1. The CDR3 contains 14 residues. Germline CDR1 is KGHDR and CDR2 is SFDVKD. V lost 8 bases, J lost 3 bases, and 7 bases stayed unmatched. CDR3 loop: CATTGTGGDTEAFF. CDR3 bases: TGTGCCACCACCGGGACAGGTGGCGACACTGAAGCTTTCTTT.

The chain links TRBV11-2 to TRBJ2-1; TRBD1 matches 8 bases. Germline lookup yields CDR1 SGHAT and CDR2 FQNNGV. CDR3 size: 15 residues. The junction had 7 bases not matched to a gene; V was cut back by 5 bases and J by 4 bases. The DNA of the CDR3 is TGTGCCAGCAGCCTTCGGACAGGGATTTACAATGAGCAGTTCTTC. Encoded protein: CASSLRTGIYNEQFF.

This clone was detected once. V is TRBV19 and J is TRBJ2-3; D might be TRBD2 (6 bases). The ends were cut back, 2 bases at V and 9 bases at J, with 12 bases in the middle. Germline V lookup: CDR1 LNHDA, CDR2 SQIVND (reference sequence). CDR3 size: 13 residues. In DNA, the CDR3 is TGTGCCAGTAGTATAACGGTCCGGGGGACGCAGTATTTT. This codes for CASSITVRGTQYF.

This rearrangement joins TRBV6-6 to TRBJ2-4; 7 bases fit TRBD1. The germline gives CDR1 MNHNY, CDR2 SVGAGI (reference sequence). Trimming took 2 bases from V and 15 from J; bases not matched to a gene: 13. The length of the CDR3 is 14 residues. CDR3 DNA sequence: TGTGCCAGCAGTTACGACGGGACAGCGCCTTTCAGGTACTTC. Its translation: CASSYDGTAPFRYF.

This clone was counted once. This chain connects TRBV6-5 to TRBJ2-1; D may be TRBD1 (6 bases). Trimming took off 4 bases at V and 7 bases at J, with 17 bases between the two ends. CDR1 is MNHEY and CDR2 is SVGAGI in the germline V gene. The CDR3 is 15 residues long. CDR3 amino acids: CASSLDRGTMNEQFF. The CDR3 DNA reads TGTGCCAGCAGTTTGGACCGAGGGACAATGAATGAGCAGTTCTTC.

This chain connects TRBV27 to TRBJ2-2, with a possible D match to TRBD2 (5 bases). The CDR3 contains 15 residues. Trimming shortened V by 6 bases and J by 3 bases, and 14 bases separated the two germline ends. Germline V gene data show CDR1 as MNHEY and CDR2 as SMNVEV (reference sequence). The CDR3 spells CASRGGLGYTGELFF. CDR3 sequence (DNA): TGTGCCAGCAGGGGCGGGTTGGGTTACACCGGGGAGCTGTTTTTT.

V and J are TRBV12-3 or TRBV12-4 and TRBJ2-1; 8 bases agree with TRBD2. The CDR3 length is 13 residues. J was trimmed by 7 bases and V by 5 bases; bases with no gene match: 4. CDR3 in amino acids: CASSRTSKNEQFF. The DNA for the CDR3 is TGTGCCAGCAGTCGGACTAGCAAGAATGAGCAGTTCTTC.

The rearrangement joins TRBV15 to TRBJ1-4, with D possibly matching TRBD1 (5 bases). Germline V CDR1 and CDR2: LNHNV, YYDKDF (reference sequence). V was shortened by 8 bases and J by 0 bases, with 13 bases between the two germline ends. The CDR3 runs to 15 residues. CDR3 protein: CATRRDVATNEKLFF. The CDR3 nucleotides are TGTGCCACCCGGAGGGACGTGGCAACTAATGAAAAACTGTTTTTT. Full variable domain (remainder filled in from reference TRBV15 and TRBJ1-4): DAMVIQNPRYQVTQFGKPVTLSCSQTLNHNVMYWYQQKSSQAPKLLFHYYDKDFNNEADTPDNFQSRRPNTSFCFLDIRSPGLGDTAMYLCATRRDVATNEKLFFGSGTQLSVL.

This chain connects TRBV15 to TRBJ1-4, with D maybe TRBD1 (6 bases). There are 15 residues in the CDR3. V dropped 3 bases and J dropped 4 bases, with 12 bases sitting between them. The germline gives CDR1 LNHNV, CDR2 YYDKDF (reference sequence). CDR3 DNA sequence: TGTGCCACCAGCAGGAGACAGGACGTTAATGAAAAACTGTTTTTT. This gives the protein CATSRRQDVNEKLFF.

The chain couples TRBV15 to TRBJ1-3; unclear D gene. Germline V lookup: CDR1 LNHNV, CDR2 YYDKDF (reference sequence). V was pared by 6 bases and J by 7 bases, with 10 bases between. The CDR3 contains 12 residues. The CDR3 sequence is CATSEGRNTIYF. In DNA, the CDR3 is TGTGCCACCAGTGAAGGGAGGAACACCATATATTTT.

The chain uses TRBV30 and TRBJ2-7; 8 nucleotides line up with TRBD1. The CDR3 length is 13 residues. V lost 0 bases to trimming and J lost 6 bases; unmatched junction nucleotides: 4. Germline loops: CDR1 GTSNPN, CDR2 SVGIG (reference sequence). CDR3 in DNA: TGTGCCTGGAGTGTAGACAGGGGAGCCGAGCAGTACGTC. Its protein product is CAWSVDRGAEQYV.

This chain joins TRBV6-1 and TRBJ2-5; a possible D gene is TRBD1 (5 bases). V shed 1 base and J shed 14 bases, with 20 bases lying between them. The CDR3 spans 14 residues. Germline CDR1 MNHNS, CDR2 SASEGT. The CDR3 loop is CASSEGPAPGPRYF. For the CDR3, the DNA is TGTGCCAGCAGTGAAGGCCCCGCCCCAGGGCCCCGTTACTTC.

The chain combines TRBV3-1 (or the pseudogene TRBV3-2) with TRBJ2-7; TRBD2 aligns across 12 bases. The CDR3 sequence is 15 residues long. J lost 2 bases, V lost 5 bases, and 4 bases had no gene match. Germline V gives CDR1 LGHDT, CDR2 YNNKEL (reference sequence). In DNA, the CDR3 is TGTGCCAGCAGCTCCCTAGCGGGAGGGACCTACGAGCAGTACGTC. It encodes CASSSLAGGTYEQYV.